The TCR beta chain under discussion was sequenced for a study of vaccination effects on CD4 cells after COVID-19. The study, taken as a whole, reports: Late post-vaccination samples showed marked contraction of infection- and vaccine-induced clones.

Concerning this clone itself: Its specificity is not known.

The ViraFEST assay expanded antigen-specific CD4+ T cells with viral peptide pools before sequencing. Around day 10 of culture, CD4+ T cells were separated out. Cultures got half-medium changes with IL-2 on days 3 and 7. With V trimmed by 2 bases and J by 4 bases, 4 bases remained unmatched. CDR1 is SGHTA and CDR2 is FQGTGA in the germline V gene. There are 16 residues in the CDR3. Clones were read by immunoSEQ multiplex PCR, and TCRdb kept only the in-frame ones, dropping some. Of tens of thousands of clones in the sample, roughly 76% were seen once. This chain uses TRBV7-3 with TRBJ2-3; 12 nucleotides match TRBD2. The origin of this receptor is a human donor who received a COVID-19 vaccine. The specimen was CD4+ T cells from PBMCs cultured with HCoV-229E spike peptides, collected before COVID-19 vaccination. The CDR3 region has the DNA TGTGCCAGCAGCTTAGGTCCTAGCGGGGGGGCAGATACGCAGTATTTT. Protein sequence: CASSLGPSGGADTQYF.